The clone carrying this T cell receptor (beta chain) was found a few times. Germline V gene data show CDR1 as SGHRS and CDR2 as YFSETQ. Trimming stripped 5 bases from V and 4 bases from J, with 17 bases between. The CDR3 sequence is 15 residues long. The source of the sample is a study of blood T cell repertoires in COVID-19. Libraries were prepared by immunoSEQ multiplex PCR; TCRdb keeps only in-frame clonotypes and omits some of them. The data contain 140,000 or so clones, almost 85% of them singletons. The sample consisted of PBMCs or T cells enriched from blood (not recorded which). The chain is built from TRBV5-1 and TRBJ2-3; tentative D call: TRBD2 (6 bases). The clonotype originates from a woman in her 50s with acute COVID-19. CDR3 residues: CASSPVGAGPDTQYF. CDR3 nucleotides: TGCGCCAGCAGTCCGGTCGGGGCGGGACCAGATACGCAGTATTTT.